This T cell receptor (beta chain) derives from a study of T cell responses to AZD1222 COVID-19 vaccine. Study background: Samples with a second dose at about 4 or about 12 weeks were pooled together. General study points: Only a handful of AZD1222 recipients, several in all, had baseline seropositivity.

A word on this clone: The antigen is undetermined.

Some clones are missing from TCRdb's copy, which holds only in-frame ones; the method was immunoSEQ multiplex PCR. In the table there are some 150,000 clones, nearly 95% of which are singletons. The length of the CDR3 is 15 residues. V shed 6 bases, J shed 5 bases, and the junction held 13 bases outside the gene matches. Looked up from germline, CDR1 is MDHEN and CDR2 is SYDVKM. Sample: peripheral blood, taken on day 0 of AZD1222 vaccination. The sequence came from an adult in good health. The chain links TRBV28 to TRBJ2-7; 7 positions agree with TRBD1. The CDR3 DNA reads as TGTGCCAGCAGCCTAAGACAGGGCCTCGGGAACGAGCAGTACTTC. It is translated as CASSLRQGLGNEQYF.